This T cell receptor (beta chain) was identified in a study of chemoradiotherapy in HPV16-positive cancers. TCRdb keeps only in-frame clones here, not all; method: immunoSEQ multiplex PCR. The sample shows 30,000 to 35,000 clones, about 82% of them seen only once. Trimming shortened V by 4 bases and J by 4 bases, and 13 bases separated the two germline ends. Germline V lookup: CDR1 SGHTA, CDR2 FQGTGA. CDR3 length: 14 residues. This sequence originates from a human donor with HPV-associated anogenital cancer. Source: blood, taken from a patient who underwent chemoradiotherapy. V is TRBV7-3 and J is TRBJ1-2; the D gene is possibly TRBD1 (5 bases). CDR3 amino acids: CASSSEQDPYGYTF. In DNA form, the CDR3 reads TGTGCCAGCAGCTCTGAACAGGACCCCTATGGCTACACCTTC.